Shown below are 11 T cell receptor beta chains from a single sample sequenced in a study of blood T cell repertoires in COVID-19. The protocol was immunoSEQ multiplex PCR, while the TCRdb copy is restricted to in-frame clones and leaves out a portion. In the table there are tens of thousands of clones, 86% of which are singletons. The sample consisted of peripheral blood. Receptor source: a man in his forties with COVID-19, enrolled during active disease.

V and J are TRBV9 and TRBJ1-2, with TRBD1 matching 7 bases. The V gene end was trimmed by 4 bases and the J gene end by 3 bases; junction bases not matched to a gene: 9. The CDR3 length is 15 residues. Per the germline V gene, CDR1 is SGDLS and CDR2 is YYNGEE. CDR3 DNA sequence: TGTGCCAGCAGCCACGGGACAGATTTAGACTATGGCTACACCTTC. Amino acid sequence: CASSHGTDLDYGYTF.

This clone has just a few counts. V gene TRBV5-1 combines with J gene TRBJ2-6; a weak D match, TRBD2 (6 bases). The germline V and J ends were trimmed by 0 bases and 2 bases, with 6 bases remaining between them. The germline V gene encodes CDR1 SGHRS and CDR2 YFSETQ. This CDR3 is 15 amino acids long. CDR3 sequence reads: CASSLAGAGANVLTF. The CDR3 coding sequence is TGCGCCAGCAGCTTGGCGGGGGCTGGGGCCAACGTCCTGACTTTC.

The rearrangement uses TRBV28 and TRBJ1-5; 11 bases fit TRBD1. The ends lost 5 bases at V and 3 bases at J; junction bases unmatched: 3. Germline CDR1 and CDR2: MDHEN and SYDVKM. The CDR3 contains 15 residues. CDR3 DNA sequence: TGTGCCAGCAGTGGGACAGGGGGGGCCAATCAGCCCCAGCATTTT. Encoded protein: CASSGTGGANQPQHF.

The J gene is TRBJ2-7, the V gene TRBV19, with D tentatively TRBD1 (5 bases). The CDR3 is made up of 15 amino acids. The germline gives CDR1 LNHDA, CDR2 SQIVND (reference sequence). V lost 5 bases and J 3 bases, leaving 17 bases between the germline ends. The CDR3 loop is CASSSPGKGIYEQYF. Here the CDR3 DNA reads TGTGCCAGTAGTTCGCCAGGGAAGGGTATCTACGAGCAGTACTTC.

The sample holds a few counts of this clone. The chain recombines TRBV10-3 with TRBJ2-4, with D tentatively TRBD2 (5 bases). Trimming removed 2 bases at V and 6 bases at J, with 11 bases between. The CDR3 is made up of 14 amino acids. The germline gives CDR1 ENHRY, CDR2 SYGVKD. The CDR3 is CAISEEGRLNIQYF. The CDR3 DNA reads TGTGCCATCAGTGAGGAGGGAAGGCTAAACATTCAGTACTTC.

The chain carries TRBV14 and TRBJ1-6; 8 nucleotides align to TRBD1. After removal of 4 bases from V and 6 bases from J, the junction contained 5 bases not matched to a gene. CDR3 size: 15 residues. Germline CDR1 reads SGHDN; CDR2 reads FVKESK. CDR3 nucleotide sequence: TGTGCCAGCAGCCTTCAGGGGGCTGGTAATTCACCCCTCCACTTT. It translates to CASSLQGAGNSPLHF.

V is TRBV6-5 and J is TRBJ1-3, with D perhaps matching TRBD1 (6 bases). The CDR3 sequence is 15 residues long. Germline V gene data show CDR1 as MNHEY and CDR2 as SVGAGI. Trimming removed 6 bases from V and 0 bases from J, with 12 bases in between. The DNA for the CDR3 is TGTGCCAGCAGAACAGGGCTCAACTCTGGAAACACCATATATTTT. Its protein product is CASRTGLNSGNTIYF.

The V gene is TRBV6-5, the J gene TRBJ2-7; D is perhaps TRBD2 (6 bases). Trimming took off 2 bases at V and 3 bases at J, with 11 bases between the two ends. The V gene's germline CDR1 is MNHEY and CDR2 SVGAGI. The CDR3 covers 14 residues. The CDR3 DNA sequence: TGTGCCAGCAGTTACAGTCAGGGAGGCTACGAGCAGTACTTC. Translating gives CASSYSQGGYEQYF.

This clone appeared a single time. The CDR3 sequence: CASSQGGAGGEETQYF. Here the CDR3 DNA reads TGTGCCAGCAGCCAAGGAGGAGCGGGGGGTGAAGAGACCCAGTACTTC. The V and J genes are TRBV3-1 (or the pseudogene TRBV3-2) and TRBJ2-5; 9 positions match TRBD2. CDR1 LGHDT and CDR2 YNNKEL come from the germline V gene (reference sequence). Trimming at V came to 1 base and at J to 3 bases, leaving 6 bases not matched to a gene. This CDR3 region has 16 residues.

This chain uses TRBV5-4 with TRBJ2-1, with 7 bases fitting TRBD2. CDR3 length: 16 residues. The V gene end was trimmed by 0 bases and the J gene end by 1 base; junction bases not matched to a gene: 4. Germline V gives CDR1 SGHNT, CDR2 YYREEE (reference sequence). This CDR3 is CASSLGGSGSYNEQFF. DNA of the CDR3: TGTGCCAGCAGCTTGGGTGGTAGCGGGTCCTACAATGAGCAGTTCTTC.

In DNA, the CDR3 is TGTGCCAGCAGCCTCTTGTTCCGGTCCGAGCAGTACTTC. Protein product: CASSLLFRSEQYF. The chain employs TRBV3-1 (or the pseudogene TRBV3-2) and TRBJ2-7, with D unresolved. Germline V gives CDR1 LGHDT, CDR2 YNNKEL (reference sequence). CDR3 length equals 13 residues. The V end lost 4 bases, the J end lost 6 bases, and 13 bases lay between the germline ends.